The 3 T cell receptor beta chains below come from one sample, sequenced in a study of PD-L1 blockade in urothelial cancer. Sequencing used immunoSEQ multiplex PCR; TCRdb keeps in-frame clones, though not all of them. There are over 65,000 clones in the sample; roughly 88% occur only once, and approximately 4.5% lies in the top ten. As to time point: pretreatment peripheral blood. Sample: PBMCs, taken around atezolizumab (anti-PD-L1) treatment. The receptor source for this set is a man in his 70s with urothelial cancer.

This clone was seen once. The chain is built from TRBV7-2 and TRBJ2-3, with TRBD1 identical over 11 bases. Germline V CDR1 and CDR2: SGHTA, FQGNSA. The CDR3 runs 14 residues. Trimming cost V 10 bases and J 8 bases; bases outside gene matches: 11. As DNA, the CDR3 is TGTGCCACCGGACAGGGGGCCTTTTCTGGTACGCAGTATTTT. Translated: CATGQGAFSGTQYF.

The chain uses TRBV5-1 and TRBJ2-2; TRBD2 aligns across 8 bases. Unmatched junction bases numbered 7, after V lost 5 bases and J lost 4 bases. This CDR3 spans 15 amino acids. CDR1 and CDR2 from the germline V gene are SGHRS and YFSETQ. The DNA for the CDR3 is TGCGCCAGCAGATATATAGCGGGGACCACCGGGGAGCTGTTTTTT. It encodes CASRYIAGTTGELFF.

This sequence joins TRBV5-1 and TRBJ2-6; the D gene is possibly TRBD2 (6 bases). This CDR3 is 17 amino acids long. CDR1 is SGHRS, CDR2 YFSETQ, per germline. The germline V and J ends were trimmed by 0 bases and 0 bases, with 10 bases remaining between them. CDR3 nucleotide sequence: TGCGCCAGCAGCTTGGGGGCGGGACCCTCTGGGGCCAACGTCCTGACTTTC. This sequence encodes CASSLGAGPSGANVLTF. The full variable domain, completed using reference TRBV5-1 and TRBJ2-6, is KAGVTQTPRYLIKTRGQQVTLSCSPISGHRSVSWYQQTPGQGLQFLFEYFSETQRNKGNFPGRFSGRQFSNSRSEMNVSTLELGDSALYLCASSLGAGPSGANVLTFGAGSRLTVL.